The rows below give T cell receptor beta chains drawn from one sample of a study of early T cells in non-severe SARS-CoV-2 infection. TCRdb analysed the 5' RACE reads with MiXCR anew, one entry per CDR3 protein. The sample lists roughly 27,000 distinct CDR3 sequences; around 4.2% were seen once. The sample consisted of whole blood. These receptors all come from an adult who was a healthcare worker with PCR-confirmed SARS-CoV-2 infection or an uninfected control (not recorded which). The conserved cysteine and the conserved F or W are not part of the CDR3 here. The order of the fields is D gene, J gene, clone size, V gene, CDR3 protein. The D gene is left open where the match is weak. Size is stated for part of the rows, as once, few or many counts, or as a class when the clone is expanded.

D gene: NA; J gene: TRBJ2-5; clone size: many; V gene: TRBV7-9; CDR3 protein: ASSLAAGPKETQY
D gene: NA; J gene: TRBJ2-5; clone size: many; V gene: TRBV2; CDR3 protein: ASSEMGRTKQETQY
D gene: NA; J gene: TRBJ2-1; clone size: many; V gene: TRBV27; CDR3 protein: ASSSVRGSYNEQF
D gene: TRBD2; J gene: TRBJ2-1; clone size: many; V gene: TRBV27; CDR3 protein: ASRLPSGRNNEQF
D gene: NA; J gene: TRBJ2-1; clone size: many; V gene: TRBV7-2; CDR3 protein: ASSFGSSYNEQF
D gene: NA; J gene: TRBJ1-6; clone size: many; V gene: TRBV27; CDR3 protein: ASSLAGSNSPLH
D gene: TRBD2; J gene: TRBJ2-1; clone size: medium-sized; V gene: TRBV11-2; CDR3 protein: ASSLTSGPHNEQF
D gene: NA; J gene: TRBJ2-2; clone size: many; V gene: TRBV11-2; CDR3 protein: ASSFSLNTGELF
D gene: NA; J gene: TRBJ1-3; clone size: many; V gene: TRBV28; CDR3 protein: ASNSRGRLGNTIY
D gene: TRBD1; J gene: TRBJ2-1; clone size: NA; V gene: TRBV7-8; CDR3 protein: ASSSRTGKLNEQF
D gene: NA; J gene: TRBJ2-1; clone size: many; V gene: TRBV5-4; CDR3 protein: ASIPGIWSSYNEQF